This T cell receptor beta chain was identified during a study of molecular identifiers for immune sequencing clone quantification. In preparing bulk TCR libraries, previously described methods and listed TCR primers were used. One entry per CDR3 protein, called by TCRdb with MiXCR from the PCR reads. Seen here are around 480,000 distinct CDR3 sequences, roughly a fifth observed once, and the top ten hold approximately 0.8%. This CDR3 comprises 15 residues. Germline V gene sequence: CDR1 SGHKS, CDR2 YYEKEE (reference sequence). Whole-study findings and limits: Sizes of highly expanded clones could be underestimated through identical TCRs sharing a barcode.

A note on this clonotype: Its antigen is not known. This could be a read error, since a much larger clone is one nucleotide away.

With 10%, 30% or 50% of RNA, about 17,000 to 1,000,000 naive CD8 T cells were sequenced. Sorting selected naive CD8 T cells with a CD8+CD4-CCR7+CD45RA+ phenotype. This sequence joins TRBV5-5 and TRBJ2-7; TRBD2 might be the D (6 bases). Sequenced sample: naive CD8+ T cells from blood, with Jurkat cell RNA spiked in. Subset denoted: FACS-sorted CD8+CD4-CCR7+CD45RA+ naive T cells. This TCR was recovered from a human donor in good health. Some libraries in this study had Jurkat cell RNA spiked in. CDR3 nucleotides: TGTGCCAGCAGCTGGGAGGACCTGAGCTCCTACGGGCAGTACTTC. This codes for CASSWEDLSSYGQYF.